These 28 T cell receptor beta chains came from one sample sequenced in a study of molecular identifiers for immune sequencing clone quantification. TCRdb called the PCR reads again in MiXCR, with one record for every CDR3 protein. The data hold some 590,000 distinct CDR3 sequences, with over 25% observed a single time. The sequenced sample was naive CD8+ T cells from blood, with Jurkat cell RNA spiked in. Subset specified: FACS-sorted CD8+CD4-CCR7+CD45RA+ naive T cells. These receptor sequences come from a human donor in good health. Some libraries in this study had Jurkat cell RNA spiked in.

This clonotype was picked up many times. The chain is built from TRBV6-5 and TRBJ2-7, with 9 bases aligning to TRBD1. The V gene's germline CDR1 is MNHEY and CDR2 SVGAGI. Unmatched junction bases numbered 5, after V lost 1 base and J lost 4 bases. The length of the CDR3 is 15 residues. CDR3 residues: CASSYWDRDGYEQYF. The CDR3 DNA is TGTGCCAGCAGTTACTGGGACAGGGATGGGTACGAGCAGTACTTC.

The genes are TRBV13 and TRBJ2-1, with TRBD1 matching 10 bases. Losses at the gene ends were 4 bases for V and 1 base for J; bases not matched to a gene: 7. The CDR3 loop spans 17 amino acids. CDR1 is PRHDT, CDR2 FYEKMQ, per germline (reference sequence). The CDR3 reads CASSSRTGGSSYNEQFF. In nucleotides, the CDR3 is TGTGCCAGCAGCTCAAGGACAGGGGGGTCGTCCTACAATGAGCAGTTCTTC.

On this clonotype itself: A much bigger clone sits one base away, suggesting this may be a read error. The CDR3 protein is CASTGGATDTQYF. DNA of the CDR3: TGTGCCAGCACCGGGGGGGCAACAGATACGCAGTATTTT. The J gene is TRBJ2-3, the V gene TRBV6-2 or TRBV6-3; 8 bases agree with TRBD2. This CDR3 region has 13 residues. The V gene's germline CDR1 is MNHEY and CDR2 SVGEGT. Germline trimming cut 7 bases from V and 3 bases from J; bases unmatched to any gene: 3.

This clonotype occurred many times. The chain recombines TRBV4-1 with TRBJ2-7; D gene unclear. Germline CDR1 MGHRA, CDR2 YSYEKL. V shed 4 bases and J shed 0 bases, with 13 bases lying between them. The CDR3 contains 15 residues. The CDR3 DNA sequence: TGCGCCAGCAGCCTGGACGTGGGCAGCTCCTACGAGCAGTACTTC. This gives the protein CASSLDVGSSYEQYF.

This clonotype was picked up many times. In DNA, the CDR3 is TGCAGCGTTGAGAGTAGGGTTGGTCAGCCCCAGCATTTT. It specifies CSVESRVGQPQHF. V usage is TRBV29-1 and J usage is TRBJ1-5, with D hard to call. From germline, CDR1 is SQVTM and CDR2 ANQGSEA. V lost 3 bases and J lost 6, with 12 bases in between. The CDR3 loop spans 13 amino acids.

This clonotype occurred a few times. CDR3 in amino acids: CASSLQGLSYEQYF. The DNA of the CDR3 is TGTGCCAGCAGTTTACAGGGACTCTCCTACGAGCAGTACTTC. V gene TRBV27 combines with J gene TRBJ2-7, with D maybe TRBD2 (6 bases). CDR1 and CDR2 from the germline V gene are MNHEY and SMNVEV (reference sequence). Trimming took off 2 bases at V and 0 bases at J, with 8 bases between the two ends. The CDR3 totals 14 residues.

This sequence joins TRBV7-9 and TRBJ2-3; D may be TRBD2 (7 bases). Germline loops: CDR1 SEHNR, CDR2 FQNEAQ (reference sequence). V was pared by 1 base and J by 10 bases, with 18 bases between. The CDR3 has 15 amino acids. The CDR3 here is CASSLGGGGPAPQYF. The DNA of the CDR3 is TGTGCCAGCAGCTTAGGGGGCGGGGGCCCCGCTCCGCAGTATTTT.

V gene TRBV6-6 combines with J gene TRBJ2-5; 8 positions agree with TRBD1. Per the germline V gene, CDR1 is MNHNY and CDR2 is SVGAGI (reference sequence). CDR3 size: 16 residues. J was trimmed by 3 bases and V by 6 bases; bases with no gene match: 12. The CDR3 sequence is CASSLLPGTGKETQYF. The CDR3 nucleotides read TGTGCCAGCAGCTTACTCCCCGGGACAGGAAAAGAGACCCAGTACTTC.

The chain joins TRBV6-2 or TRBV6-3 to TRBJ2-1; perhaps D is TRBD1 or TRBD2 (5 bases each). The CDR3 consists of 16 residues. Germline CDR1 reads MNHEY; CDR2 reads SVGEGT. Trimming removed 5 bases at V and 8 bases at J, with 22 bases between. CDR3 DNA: TGTGCCAGCAGTCGCTTCGAAGTCAGGGCGGGTCATGAGCAGTTCTTC. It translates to CASSRFEVRAGHEQFF.

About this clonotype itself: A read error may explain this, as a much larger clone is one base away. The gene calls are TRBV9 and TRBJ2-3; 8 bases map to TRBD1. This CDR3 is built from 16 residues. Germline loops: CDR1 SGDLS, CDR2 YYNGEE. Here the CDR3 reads CASTLTGAGGADTLYF. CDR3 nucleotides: TGTGCCAGCACCCTAACTGGGGCAGGGGGCGCAGATACGCTGTATTTT.

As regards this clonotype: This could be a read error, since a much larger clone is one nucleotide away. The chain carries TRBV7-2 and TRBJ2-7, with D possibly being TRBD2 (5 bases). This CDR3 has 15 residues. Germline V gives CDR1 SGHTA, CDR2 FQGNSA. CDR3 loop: CASSFSALSSCEQYF. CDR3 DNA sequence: TGTGCCAGCAGCTTTAGCGCCCTGAGCTCCTGCGAGCAGTACTTC.

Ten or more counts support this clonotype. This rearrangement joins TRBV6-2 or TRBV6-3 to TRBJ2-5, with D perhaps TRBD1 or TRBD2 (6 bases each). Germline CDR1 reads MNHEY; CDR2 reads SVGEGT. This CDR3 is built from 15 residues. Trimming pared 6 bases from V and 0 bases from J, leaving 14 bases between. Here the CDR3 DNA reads TGTGCCAGCAGCCGCGGGACACGGTACCAAGAGACCCAGTACTTC. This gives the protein CASSRGTRYQETQYF.

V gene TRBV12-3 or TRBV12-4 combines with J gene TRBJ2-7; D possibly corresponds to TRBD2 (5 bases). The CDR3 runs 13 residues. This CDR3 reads CASGGREAAEQYF. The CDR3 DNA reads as TGTGCGAGCGGTGGCCGAGAGGCTGCCGAGCAGTACTTC.

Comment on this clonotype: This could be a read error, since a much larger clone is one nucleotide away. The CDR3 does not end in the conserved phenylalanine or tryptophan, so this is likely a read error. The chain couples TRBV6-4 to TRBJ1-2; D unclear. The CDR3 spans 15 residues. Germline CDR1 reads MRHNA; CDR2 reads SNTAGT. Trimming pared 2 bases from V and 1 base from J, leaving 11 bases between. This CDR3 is CASSDTPFSNYGYTS. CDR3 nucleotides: TGTGCCAGCAGTGACACCCCCTTTAGTAACTATGGCTACACCTCC.

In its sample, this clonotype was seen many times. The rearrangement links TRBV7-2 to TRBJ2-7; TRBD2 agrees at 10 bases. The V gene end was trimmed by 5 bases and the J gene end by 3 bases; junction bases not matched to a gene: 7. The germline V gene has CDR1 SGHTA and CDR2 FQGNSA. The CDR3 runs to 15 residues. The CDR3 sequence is CASSATSGTLYEQYF. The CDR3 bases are TGTGCCAGCAGCGCCACTAGCGGGACCCTCTACGAGCAGTACTTC.

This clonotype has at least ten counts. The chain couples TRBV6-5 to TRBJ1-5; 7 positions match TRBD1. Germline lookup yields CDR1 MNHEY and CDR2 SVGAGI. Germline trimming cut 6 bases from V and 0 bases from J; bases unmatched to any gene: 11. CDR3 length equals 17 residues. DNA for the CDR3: TGTGCCAGCAGGCCGGTAGGGGGCACTTATAGCAATCAGCCCCAGCATTTT. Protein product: CASRPVGGTYSNQPQHF.

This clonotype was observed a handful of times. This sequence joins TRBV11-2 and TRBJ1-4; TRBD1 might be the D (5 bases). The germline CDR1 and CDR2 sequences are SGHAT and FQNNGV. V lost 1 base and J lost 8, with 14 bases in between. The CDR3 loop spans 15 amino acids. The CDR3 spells CASSLGPGGSEKLFF. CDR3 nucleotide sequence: TGTGCCAGCAGCTTAGGCCCCGGGGGAAGCGAAAAACTGTTTTTT.

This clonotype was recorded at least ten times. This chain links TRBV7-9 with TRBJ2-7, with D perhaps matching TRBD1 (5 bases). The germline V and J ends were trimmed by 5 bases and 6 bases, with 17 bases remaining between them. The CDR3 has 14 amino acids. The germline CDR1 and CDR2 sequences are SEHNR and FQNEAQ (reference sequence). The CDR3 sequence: CASSPQAWGGEQYF. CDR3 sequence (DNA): TGTGCCAGCAGCCCTCAAGCATGGGGCGGCGAGCAGTACTTC.

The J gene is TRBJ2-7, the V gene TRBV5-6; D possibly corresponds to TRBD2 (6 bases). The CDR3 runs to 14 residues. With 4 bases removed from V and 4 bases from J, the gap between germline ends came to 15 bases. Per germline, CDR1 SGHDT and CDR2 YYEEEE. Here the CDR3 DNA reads TGTGCCAGCAGCCCCGGGACTTCCTTATACGAGCAGTACTTC. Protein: CASSPGTSLYEQYF.

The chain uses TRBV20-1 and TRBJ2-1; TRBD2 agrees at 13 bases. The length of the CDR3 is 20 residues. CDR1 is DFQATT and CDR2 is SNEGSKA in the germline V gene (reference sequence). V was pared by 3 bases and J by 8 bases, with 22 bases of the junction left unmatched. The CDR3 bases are TGCAGTGCTAGTGGTCGACTAGCGGGGGGCCCCAACCCTTTCTCCCATGAGCAGTTCTTC. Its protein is CSASGRLAGGPNPFSHEQFF.

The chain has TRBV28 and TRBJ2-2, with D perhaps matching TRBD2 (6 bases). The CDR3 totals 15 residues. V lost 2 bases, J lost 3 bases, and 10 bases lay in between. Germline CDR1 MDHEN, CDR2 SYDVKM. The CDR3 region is CASSLSSGHTGELFF. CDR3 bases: TGTGCCAGCAGTTTAAGTAGCGGACACACCGGGGAGCTGTTTTTT.

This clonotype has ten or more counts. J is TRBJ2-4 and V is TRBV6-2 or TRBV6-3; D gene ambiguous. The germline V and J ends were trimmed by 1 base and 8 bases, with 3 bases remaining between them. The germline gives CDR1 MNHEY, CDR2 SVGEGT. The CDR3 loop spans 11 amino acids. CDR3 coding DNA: TGTGCCAGCAGTTACTTTGACATTCAGTACTTC. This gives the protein CASSYFDIQYF.

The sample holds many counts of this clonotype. The CDR3 bases are TGTGCCAGCAGTTTATCGACAACCCAAGAGACCCAGTACTTC. It yields the protein CASSLSTTQETQYF. The J gene is TRBJ2-5, the V gene TRBV27, with unresolved D. The CDR3 runs to 14 residues. In germline, CDR1 is MNHEY, CDR2 SMNVEV (reference sequence). Trimming took off 0 bases at V and 1 base at J, with 6 bases between the two ends.

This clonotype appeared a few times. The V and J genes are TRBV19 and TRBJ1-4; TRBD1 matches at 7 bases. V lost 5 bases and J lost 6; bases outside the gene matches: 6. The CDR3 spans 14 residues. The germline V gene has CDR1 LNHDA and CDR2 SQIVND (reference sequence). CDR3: CASSPRQGHEKLFF. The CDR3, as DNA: TGTGCCAGTAGTCCCCGACAGGGTCATGAAAAACTGTTTTTT.

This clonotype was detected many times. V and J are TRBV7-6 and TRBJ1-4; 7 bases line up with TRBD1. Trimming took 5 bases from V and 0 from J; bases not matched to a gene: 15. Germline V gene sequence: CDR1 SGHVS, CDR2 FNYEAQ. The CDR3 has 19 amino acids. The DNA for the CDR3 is TGTGCCAGCAGCATCCCCCGGGACAGAGAAACCACAACTAATGAAAAACTGTTTTTT. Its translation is CASSIPRDRETTTNEKLFF.

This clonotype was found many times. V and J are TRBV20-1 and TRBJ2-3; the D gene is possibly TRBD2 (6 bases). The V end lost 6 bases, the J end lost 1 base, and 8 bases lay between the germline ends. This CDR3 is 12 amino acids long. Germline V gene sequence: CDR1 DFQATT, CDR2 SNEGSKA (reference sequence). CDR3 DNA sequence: TGCAGTGCAGGGACTGGCACAGATACGCAGTATTTT. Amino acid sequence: CSAGTGTDTQYF.

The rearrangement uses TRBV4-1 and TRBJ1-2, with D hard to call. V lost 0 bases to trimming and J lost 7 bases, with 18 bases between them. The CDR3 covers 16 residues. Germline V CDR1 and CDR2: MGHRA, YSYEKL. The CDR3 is CASSQEISTPPRGYTF. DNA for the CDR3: TGCGCCAGCAGCCAAGAAATATCCACCCCCCCCCGTGGCTACACCTTC.

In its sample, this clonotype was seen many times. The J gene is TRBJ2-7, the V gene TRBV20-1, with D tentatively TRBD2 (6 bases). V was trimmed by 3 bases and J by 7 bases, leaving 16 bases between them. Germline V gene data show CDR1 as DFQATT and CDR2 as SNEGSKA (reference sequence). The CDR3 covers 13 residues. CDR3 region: CSARSGNRGEQYF. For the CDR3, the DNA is TGCAGTGCTAGGTCAGGGAATCGGGGGGAGCAGTACTTC.